This TCR beta chain is drawn from a study of T cell repertoires in cytomegalovirus infection. About the research overall: Indicated by public TCR beta signatures were CMV infection and matching HLA type.

TCRdb redid the calling of the reads with MiXCR, one entry per CDR3 protein. The sample consists of under 300,000 distinct CDR3 sequences, roughly 12% of them appearing once. This clonotype was observed a few times. Antigen specificity is unknown. Study outcomes and limitations: The ex vivo response showed dominance by HLA-C-restricted CMV-specific TCR beta clonotypes. Cumulative public TCR beta family frequency identified CMV carriers with the relevant HLA.

Germline V gene data show CDR1 as MNHEY and CDR2 as SVGEGT. Unmatched junction bases numbered 10, after V lost 2 bases and J lost 2 bases. The CDR3 length is 18 residues. This TCR came from a human donor in good health (CMV status not recorded). Some clones in this sample may be carry-over from other donors' samples. Material: PBMCs. The gene calls are TRBV6-2 or TRBV6-3 and TRBJ2-7, with 12 bases identical to TRBD2. The CDR3: CASSYEGLRLAGAYEQYF. As DNA, the CDR3 is TGTGCCAGCAGTTACGAGGGGCTTAGACTAGCGGGAGCCTACGAGCAGTACTTC.